Following are 27 T cell receptor beta chains from one sample sequenced in a study of blood T cell repertoires in COVID-19. TCRdb's copy holds only in-frame clones and misses some; the assay was immunoSEQ multiplex PCR. In the table there are around 300,000 clones, under 90% of which are singletons. The specimen sequenced was peripheral blood. These TCRs come from a man aged 50 to 60 with acute or convalescent COVID-19.

V is TRBV6-5 and J is TRBJ1-3; 7 nucleotides line up with TRBD1. Germline V CDR1 and CDR2: MNHEY, SVGAGI. Trimming took 2 bases from V and 8 from J; bases not matched to a gene: 12. CDR3 length equals 16 residues. The CDR3 region has the DNA TGTGCCAGCAGTTACCTGACAGGGTCTGAGGGGTACACCATATATTTT. Amino acids: CASSYLTGSEGYTIYF.

The V call is TRBV3-1 (or the pseudogene TRBV3-2), the J call TRBJ1-4, with D tentatively TRBD1 (5 bases). V was cut by 4 bases and J by 8 bases, with 11 bases left in between. The CDR3 consists of 13 residues. Germline CDR1 reads LGHDT; CDR2 reads YNNKEL (reference sequence). CDR3 coding DNA: TGTGCCAGCAGCCTTGGGGCTAGGGAAAAACTGTTTTTT. It encodes CASSLGAREKLFF.

As regards this clone: Other nucleotide sequences in the sample specify the same CDR3. The chain uses TRBV18 and TRBJ1-5, with D possibly being TRBD1 (5 bases). The CDR3 covers 14 residues. Germline V lookup: CDR1 KGHSH, CDR2 LQKENI. Trimming left V 3 bases short and J 4 bases short, with 10 bases between. The CDR3 loop is CASSPQGGNQPQHF. For the CDR3, the DNA is TGTGCCAGCTCACCGCAGGGTGGGAATCAGCCCCAGCATTTT.

This clone was picked up one time. The genes are TRBV11-3 and TRBJ2-2, with 9 bases lining up with TRBD2. Germline values: CDR1 SGHNT, CDR2 YENEEA. The V segment lost 5 bases and the J segment 6 bases; nucleotides outside the gene matches: 7. This CDR3 is 15 amino acids long. CDR3 in DNA: TGTGCCAGCAGCCCGGGGACTAGCCCCCCCGGGGAGCTGTTTTTT. Its translation: CASSPGTSPPGELFF.

In DNA form, the CDR3 reads TGTGCCAGTATGGGACAGGGCCCCTACGAGCAGTACTTC. It translates to CASMGQGPYEQYF. The gene calls are TRBV19 and TRBJ2-7, with 9 positions matching TRBD1. The CDR3 consists of 13 residues. The trim removed 7 bases at V and 2 bases at J, leaving 3 bases unmatched. Per germline, CDR1 LNHDA and CDR2 SQIVND (reference sequence).

Only one count was recorded for this clone. This sequence joins TRBV29-1 and TRBJ2-3; 9 bases are a match to TRBD2. Germline trimming cut 2 bases from V and 0 bases from J; bases unmatched to any gene: 6. The CDR3 spans 16 residues. Germline V CDR1 and CDR2: SQVTM, ANQGSEA. CDR3 loop: CSVETTSGTSTDTQYF. Here the CDR3 DNA reads TGCAGCGTTGAAACGACTAGCGGCACTAGCACAGATACGCAGTATTTT.

The chain is built from TRBV5-5 and TRBJ2-2, with D maybe TRBD2 (7 bases). Germline values: CDR1 SGHKS, CDR2 YYEKEE (reference sequence). V was shortened by 4 bases and J by 4 bases, with 17 bases between the two germline ends. The CDR3 length is 16 residues. CDR3 DNA: TGTGCCAGCAGCCGAGGGGCGGGGGCGATCACCGGGGAGCTGTTTTTT. It encodes CASSRGAGAITGELFF. The full variable domain, with the rest looked up from reference TRBV5-5 and TRBJ2-2, is DAGVTQSPTHLIKTRGQQVTLRCSPISGHKSVSWYQQVLGQGPQFIFQYYEKEERGRGNFPDRFSARQFPNYSSELNVNALLLGDSALYLCASSRGAGAITGELFFGEGSRLTVL.

The V and J genes are TRBV11-3 and TRBJ2-2; 7 positions agree with TRBD1. V lost 4 bases, J lost 4 bases, and 6 bases stayed unmatched. CDR1 is SGHNT and CDR2 is YENEEA in the germline V gene. This CDR3 is 15 amino acids long. As DNA, the CDR3 is TGTGCCAGCAGCTCGACAGGGTCGAGCACCGGGGAGCTGTTTTTT. As protein: CASSSTGSSTGELFF.

The V and J genes are TRBV27 and TRBJ2-5, with TRBD2 identical over 12 bases. Germline assignment: CDR1 MNHEY and CDR2 SMNVEV (reference sequence). With V trimmed by 4 bases and J by 3 bases, 6 bases remained unmatched. The CDR3 length is 16 residues. The CDR3 DNA reads TGTGCCAGCAGTTCCTTTCTAGCGGGGGGGGAAGAGACCCAGTACTTC. Residues: CASSSFLAGGEETQYF.

The chain recombines TRBV7-9 with TRBJ2-3, with D maybe TRBD2 (5 bases). This CDR3 is 15 amino acids long. Between the trimmed V and J ends, which lost 5 bases and 1 base, there was a span of 13 bases. Germline CDR1 SEHNR, CDR2 FQNEAQ (reference sequence). In DNA form, the CDR3 reads TGTGCCAGCAGCCCGGACTCACCTCGCACAGATACGCAGTATTTT. This translates into CASSPDSPRTDTQYF.

The chain joins TRBV6-2 or TRBV6-3 to TRBJ2-7; 11 bases are shared with TRBD1. The CDR3 runs 15 residues. Trimming cost V 2 bases and J 3 bases; bases outside gene matches: 3. CDR1 is MNHEY and CDR2 is SVGEGT in the germline V gene. CDR3 bases: TGTGCCAGCAGTTACGGGGGGACAGGGGGCTACGAGCAGTACTTC. This gives the protein CASSYGGTGGYEQYF.

V usage is TRBV9 and J usage is TRBJ2-5; TRBD1 matches at 7 bases. V lost 4 bases and J lost 3; bases outside the gene matches: 3. Germline values: CDR1 SGDLS, CDR2 YYNGEE. CDR3 size: 13 residues. CDR3 DNA: TGTGCCAGCAGCTGGACAGGCGAAGAGACCCAGTACTTC. As protein: CASSWTGEETQYF.

The gene calls are TRBV24-1 and TRBJ2-7, with a tentative D call TRBD2 (6 bases). Germline V gives CDR1 KGHDR, CDR2 SFDVKD. V was trimmed by 2 bases and J by 5 bases, leaving 18 bases between them. The CDR3 totals 16 residues. As DNA, the CDR3 is TGTGCCACCAGTGATTGGGGGGATAGGGACGAGAACGAGCAGTACTTC. It is translated as CATSDWGDRDENEQYF.

This clone was detected only once. The V gene is TRBV3-1 (or the pseudogene TRBV3-2), the J gene TRBJ1-1; D is unresolved. Looked up from germline, CDR1 is LGHDT and CDR2 is YNNKEL (reference sequence). Trimming pared 2 bases from V and 5 bases from J, leaving 12 bases between. CDR3 length: 14 amino acids. DNA of the CDR3: TGTGCCAGCAGCCAACGGTTGCTTCGTACTGAAGCTTTCTTT. This gives the protein CASSQRLLRTEAFF.

This rearrangement joins TRBV19 to TRBJ2-7; tentative D call: TRBD2 (6 bases). The CDR3 has 16 residues. Germline CDR1 and CDR2: LNHDA and SQIVND (reference sequence). The V end was cut by 5 bases, the J end by 3 bases, with 20 bases between. The CDR3 is CASSPLLARGNYEQYF. DNA of the CDR3: TGTGCCAGTAGTCCCTTGTTGGCGCGGGGAAACTACGAGCAGTACTTC.

This clone was counted once. The V gene is TRBV4-2, the J gene TRBJ1-1, with D tentatively TRBD1 (6 bases). V dropped 7 bases and J dropped 0 bases, with 9 bases sitting between them. Germline CDR1 is LGHNA and CDR2 is YNFKEQ. This CDR3 has 13 amino acids. CDR3 loop: CASTPGVNTEAFF. The CDR3 region has the DNA TGTGCCAGCACCCCAGGGGTGAACACTGAAGCTTTCTTT.

This sequence joins TRBV10-3 and TRBJ2-2; no definite D call. V was cut by 4 bases and J by 8 bases, with 8 bases left in between. The germline gives CDR1 ENHRY, CDR2 SYGVKD. CDR3 length: 12 residues. CDR3 residues: CAISGFMGELFF. CDR3 nucleotides: TGTGCCATCAGTGGTTTTATGGGGGAGCTGTTTTTT.

The chain has TRBV7-3 and TRBJ2-5, with 8 nucleotides matching TRBD1. V trimming: 2 bases; J trimming: 4 bases; junction bases outside the gene matches: 6. Germline CDR1 is SGHTA and CDR2 is FQGTGA. The CDR3 consists of 15 residues. The CDR3 loop reads CASSLQGAGGETQYF. CDR3 in DNA: TGTGCCAGCAGCTTACAGGGGGCGGGCGGAGAGACCCAGTACTTC.

The chain employs TRBV5-1 and TRBJ2-7; possible D gene TRBD1, 6 bases. Germline values: CDR1 SGHRS, CDR2 YFSETQ. The CDR3 has 15 residues. Trimming left V 0 bases short and J 4 bases short, with 14 bases between. CDR3 in amino acids: CASSLGGRGNYEQYF. Written as DNA, the CDR3 is TGCGCCAGCAGCTTGGGTGGCAGGGGAAATTACGAGCAGTACTTC.

This clone appeared a few times. The gene calls are TRBV19 and TRBJ1-5, with a tentative D call TRBD1 (6 bases). CDR3 length: 15 residues. The germline V gene has CDR1 LNHDA and CDR2 SQIVND (reference sequence). Trimming removed 7 bases at V and 3 bases at J, with 16 bases between. CDR3 region: CASTYGRGINQPQHF. In nucleotides, the CDR3 is TGTGCCAGTACATATGGGAGGGGGATCAATCAGCCCCAGCATTTT.

The genes are TRBV19 and TRBJ2-2, with D possibly TRBD1 on 5 matching bases. Trimming cost V 1 base and J 4 bases, with 7 bases left between them. There are 14 residues in the CDR3. CDR1 and CDR2 from the germline V gene are LNHDA and SQIVND (reference sequence). CDR3 in DNA: TGTGCCAGTAGTATAGGGGGCCTCACCGGGGAGCTGTTTTTT. Translating gives CASSIGGLTGELFF.

The V and J genes are TRBV5-6 and TRBJ2-5; maybe TRBD1 (6 bases). Germline assignment: CDR1 SGHDT and CDR2 YYEEEE. Trimming pared 7 bases from V and 2 bases from J, leaving 15 bases between. The CDR3 totals 14 residues. The CDR3 protein is CASFQGPGQETQYF. CDR3 in DNA: TGTGCCAGCTTTCAGGGGCCCGGGCAAGAGACCCAGTACTTC.

This clone was counted a single time. V is TRBV6-5 and J is TRBJ2-1, with TRBD2 matching 11 bases. V shed 6 bases, J shed 13 bases, and the junction held 5 bases outside the gene matches. CDR1 MNHEY and CDR2 SVGAGI come from the germline V gene. The CDR3 is 12 amino acids. CDR3 in DNA: TGTGCCAGCAGAGCCGGGACTAGCGGACAGTTCTTC. It specifies CASRAGTSGQFF.

The V call is TRBV15, the J call TRBJ1-6; 8 bases match TRBD1. CDR3 length: 13 residues. Per germline, CDR1 LNHNV and CDR2 YYDKDF (reference sequence). Trimming at V came to 8 bases and at J to 8 bases, leaving 5 bases not matched to a gene. CDR3 region: CATGGQADSPLHF. CDR3 nucleotide sequence: TGTGCCACCGGGGGACAGGCGGATTCACCCCTCCACTTT.

This sequence joins TRBV4-1 and TRBJ2-2; 11 nucleotides line up with TRBD1. The CDR3 extends over 19 amino acids. J gave up 1 base and V 4 bases, and 11 bases lay outside the gene matches. CDR1 and CDR2 (germline): MGHRA, YSYEKL. DNA of the CDR3: TGCGCCAGCAGCCCGAGGACAGGGGGCAATACCTTGAACACCGGGGAGCTGTTTTTT. Amino acid sequence: CASSPRTGGNTLNTGELFF.

This CDR3 reads CASNPQGTQETQYF. CDR3 coding DNA: TGTGCCAGCAACCCACAGGGTACTCAAGAGACCCAGTACTTC. The chain links TRBV11-2 to TRBJ2-5; a possible D gene is TRBD1 (6 bases). CDR1 and CDR2 from the germline V gene are SGHAT and FQNNGV. CDR3 length equals 14 residues. V lost 7 bases to trimming and J lost 2 bases, with 14 bases between them.

V and J are TRBV19 and TRBJ1-2; 7 bases are shared with TRBD1. V was pared by 4 bases and J by 7 bases, with 12 bases of the junction left unmatched. Germline CDR1 LNHDA, CDR2 SQIVND (reference sequence). This CDR3 is built from 15 residues. The chain's CDR3 is CASSRTGTASIGYTF. In nucleotides, the CDR3 is TGTGCCAGTAGTAGAACCGGGACAGCAAGCATTGGCTACACCTTC.